This TCR beta chain was sequenced in a study of sequential checkpoint blockade in melanoma. Study summary: After both sequences, patients received maintenance nivolumab.

Specified treatment: randomized to nivolumab then ipilimumab (arm A) or the reverse (arm B). Patients had received no earlier DNA-damaging chemotherapy. Sorted cells were live CD3+CD8+, lacking CD19 and CD56, from PBMCs. Only one count was recorded for this clone. Libraries were prepared by immunoSEQ multiplex PCR; TCRdb keeps only in-frame clonotypes and omits some of them. This repertoire shows some 19,000 clones, 83% found once; its top ten account for 36%. The source was CD8+ T cells sorted from blood (inferred from file names), collected from a patient given nivolumab and ipilimumab in sequence. This clonotype was obtained from a human donor with melanoma.

CDR3 nucleotides: TGTGCCAGCAGTTACAGGACTAGCGGGGGGCCTACCCCCCAGTGGGAGCAGTACTTC. Its translation: CASSYRTSGGPTPQWEQYF. V is TRBV28 and J is TRBJ2-7; 14 bases are a match to TRBD2. The CDR3 runs to 19 residues. Germline CDR1 MDHEN, CDR2 SYDVKM. The ends lost 4 bases at V and 7 bases at J; junction bases unmatched: 18.